This TCR beta chain came from a study of response to subunit inactivated influenza vaccine. For this clonotype: The target antigen is unknown.

In TCRdb, the RT-PCR reads were re-called with MiXCR into one record per CDR3 protein. The sample consists of roughly 700,000 distinct CDR3 sequences, 14% of them appearing once. This CDR3 has 17 residues. Trimming cost V 4 bases and J 2 bases; bases outside gene matches: 9. CDR1 and CDR2 from the germline V gene are KGHDR and SFDVKD. Broader study findings: Each seasonal influenza vaccination, the authors suggested, recruits few new T cells.

This material consisted of PBMCs from blood, taken about 14 days before vaccination. The chain is built from TRBV24-1 and TRBJ2-3; 9 bases agree with TRBD1. The receptor was isolated from a man aged 50-60 years who received an inactivated influenza vaccine. This CDR3 reads CATSETTGGRITDTQYF. DNA of the CDR3: TGTGCCACCAGTGAAACCACAGGGGGCAGAATCACAGATACGCAGTATTTT.